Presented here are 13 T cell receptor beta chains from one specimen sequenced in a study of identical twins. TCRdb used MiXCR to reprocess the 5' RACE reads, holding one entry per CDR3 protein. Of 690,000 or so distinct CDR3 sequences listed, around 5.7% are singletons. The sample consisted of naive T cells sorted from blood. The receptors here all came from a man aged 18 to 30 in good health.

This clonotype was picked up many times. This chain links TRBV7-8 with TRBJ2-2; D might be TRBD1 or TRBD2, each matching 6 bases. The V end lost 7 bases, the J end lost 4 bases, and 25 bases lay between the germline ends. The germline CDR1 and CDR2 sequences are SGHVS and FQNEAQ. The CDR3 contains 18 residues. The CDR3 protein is CASIQRWGQFGGTGELFF. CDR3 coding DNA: TGTGCCAGCATCCAACGGTGGGGGCAATTCGGGGGCACCGGGGAGCTGTTTTTT. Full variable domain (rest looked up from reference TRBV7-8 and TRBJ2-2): GAGVSQSPRYKVAKRGQDVALRCDPISGHVSLFWYQQALGQGPEFLTYFQNEAQLDKSGLPSDRFFAERPEGSVSTLKIQRTQQEDSAVYLCASIQRWGQFGGTGELFFGEGSRLTVL.

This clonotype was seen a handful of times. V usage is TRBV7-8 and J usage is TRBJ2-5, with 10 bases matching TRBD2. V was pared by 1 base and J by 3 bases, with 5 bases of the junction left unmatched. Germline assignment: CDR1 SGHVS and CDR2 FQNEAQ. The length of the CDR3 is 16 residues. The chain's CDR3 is CASSLVPLAGEETQYF. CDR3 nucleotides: TGTGCCAGCAGCTTAGTCCCCCTAGCGGGAGAAGAGACCCAGTACTTC.

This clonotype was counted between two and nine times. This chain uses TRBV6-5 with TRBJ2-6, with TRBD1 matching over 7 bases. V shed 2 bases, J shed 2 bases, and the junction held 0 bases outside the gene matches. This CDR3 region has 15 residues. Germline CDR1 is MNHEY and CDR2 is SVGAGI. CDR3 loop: CASSYTGAGANVLTF. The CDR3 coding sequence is TGTGCCAGCAGTTACACAGGGGCTGGGGCCAACGTCCTGACTTTC.

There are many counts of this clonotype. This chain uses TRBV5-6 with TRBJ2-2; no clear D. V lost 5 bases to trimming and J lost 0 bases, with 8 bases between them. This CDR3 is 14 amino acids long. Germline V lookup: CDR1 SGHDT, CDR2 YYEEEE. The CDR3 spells CASSRRTNTGELFF. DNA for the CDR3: TGTGCCAGCAGTCGGCGGACGAACACCGGGGAGCTGTTTTTT.

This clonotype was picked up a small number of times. The CDR3 DNA sequence: TGTGCCAGCAGCTTAGGGCCCCGGGAGCTGTTTTTT. Its protein is CASSLGPRELFF. The chain combines TRBV7-9 with TRBJ2-2, with D unresolved. Trimming took 1 base from V and 9 from J, leaving 6 bases between them. CDR3 length: 12 amino acids. Germline CDR1 reads SEHNR; CDR2 reads FQNEAQ (reference sequence).

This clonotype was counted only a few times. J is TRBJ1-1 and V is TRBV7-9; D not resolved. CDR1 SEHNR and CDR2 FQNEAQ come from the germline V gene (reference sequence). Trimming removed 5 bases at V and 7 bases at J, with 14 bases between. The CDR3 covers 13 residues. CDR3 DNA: TGTGCCAGCAGCCCGACCGGTGGAGGTGAAGCTTTCTTT. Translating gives CASSPTGGGEAFF. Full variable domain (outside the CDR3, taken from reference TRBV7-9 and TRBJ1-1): DTGVSQNPRHKITKRGQNVTFRCDPISEHNRLYWYRQTLGQGPEFLTYFQNEAQLEKSRLLSDRFSAERPKGSFSTLEIQRTEQGDSAMYLCASSPTGGGEAFFGQGTRLTVV.

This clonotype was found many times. The CDR3 DNA reads as TGCAGCGTGGTAGGGACGGCTGGGGAGCAGTACGTC. This translates into CSVVGTAGEQYV. The V and J genes are TRBV29-1 and TRBJ2-7, with D perhaps matching TRBD1 or TRBD2 (5 bases each). From germline, CDR1 is SQVTM and CDR2 ANQGSEA. V was shortened by 6 bases and J by 7 bases, with 16 bases between the two germline ends. CDR3 length: 12 amino acids.

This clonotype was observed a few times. CDR3 DNA sequence: TGCAGTGCTAGATTCGGACACCTCCAAGAGACCCAGTACTTC. This encodes CSARFGHLQETQYF. The rearrangement uses TRBV20-1 and TRBJ2-5; D is perhaps TRBD1 (5 bases). V was trimmed by 2 bases and J by 1 base, leaving 11 bases between them. This CDR3 is built from 14 residues. The germline V gene encodes CDR1 DFQATT and CDR2 SNEGSKA (reference sequence).

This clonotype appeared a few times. CDR3 in amino acids: CASSNTPNRVNILAGAYEQYF. CDR3 in DNA: TGTGCCAGCAGCAATACTCCCAACAGGGTCAATATCCTAGCGGGCGCCTACGAGCAGTACTTC. The chain has TRBV21-1 and TRBJ2-7; TRBD2 is the table's D call, not checked against the DNA. TRBV21-1 is marked as a pseudogene. The CDR3 has 21 residues.

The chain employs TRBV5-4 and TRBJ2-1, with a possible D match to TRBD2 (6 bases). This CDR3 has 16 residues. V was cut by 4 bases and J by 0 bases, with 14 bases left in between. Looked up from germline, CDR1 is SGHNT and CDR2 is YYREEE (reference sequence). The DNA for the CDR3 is TGTGCCAGCAGCGGCTTTGGAGGGCCCTCCTACAATGAGCAGTTCTTC. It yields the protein CASSGFGGPSYNEQFF.

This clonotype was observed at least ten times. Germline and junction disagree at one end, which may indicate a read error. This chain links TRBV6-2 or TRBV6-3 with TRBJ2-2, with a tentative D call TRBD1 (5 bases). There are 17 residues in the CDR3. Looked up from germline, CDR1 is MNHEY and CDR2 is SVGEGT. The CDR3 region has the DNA TGTGCCAGCAGTTACTCGGGTGACAGCACGAAAACCGGGGAGCTGTTTTTT. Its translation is CASSYSGDSTKTGELFF.

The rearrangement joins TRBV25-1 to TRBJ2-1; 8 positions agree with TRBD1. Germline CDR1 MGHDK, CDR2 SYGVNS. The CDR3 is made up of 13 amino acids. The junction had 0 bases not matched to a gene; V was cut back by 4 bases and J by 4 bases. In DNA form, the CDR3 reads TGTGCCAGCAGTGGGGACAGGTACAATGAGCAGTTCTTC. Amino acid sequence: CASSGDRYNEQFF. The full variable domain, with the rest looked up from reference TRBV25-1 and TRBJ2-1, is EADIYQTPRYLVIGTGKKITLECSQTMGHDKMYWYQQDPGMELHLIHYSYGVNSTEKGDLSSESTVSRIRTEHFPLTLESARPSHTSQYLCASSGDRYNEQFFGPGTRLTVL.

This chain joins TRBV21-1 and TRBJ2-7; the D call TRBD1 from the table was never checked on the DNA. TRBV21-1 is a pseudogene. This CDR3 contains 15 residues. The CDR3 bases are TGTGCCAGCAGCATAATTGTCTCGACGGGCAGGGAGCAGTACGTC. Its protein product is CASSIIVSTGREQYV.